Following are 27 T cell receptor beta chains from one sample sequenced in a study of CD8 T cells in ankylosing spondylitis. TCRdb analysed the 5' RACE reads with MiXCR anew, one entry per CDR3 protein. The table shows 150,000 to 200,000 distinct CDR3 sequences, with roughly 12% occurring only once. Sequencing input: blood, either unsorted or a sorted T cell fraction (not recorded which). The receptors stem from a male donor with ankylosing spondylitis or in good health (not recorded which).

The chain uses TRBV28 and TRBJ1-1; D is uncertain. Deletions cut 6 bases from V and 5 bases from J, with 16 bases between. The CDR3 has 14 amino acids. CDR1 and CDR2 from the germline V gene are MDHEN and SYDVKM. The CDR3: CASSFSQAGTEAFF. For the CDR3, the DNA is TGTGCCAGCAGCTTTAGTCAGGCTGGAACTGAAGCTTTCTTT. Full variable domain (outside the CDR3, taken from reference TRBV28 and TRBJ1-1): DVKVTQSSRYLVKRTGEKVFLECVQDMDHENMFWYRQDPGLGLRLIYFSYDVKMKEKGDIPEGYSVSREKKERFSLILESASTNQTSMYLCASSFSQAGTEAFFGQGTRLTVV.

This clonotype was seen more than once but under ten times. The chain links TRBV24-1 to TRBJ2-2; D uncertain. Trimming stripped 4 bases from V and 7 bases from J, with 9 bases between. The CDR3 runs to 13 residues. In germline, CDR1 is KGHDR, CDR2 SFDVKD. CDR3 nucleotides: TGTGCCACCAGTGAAAGGGAAAGCGGGGAGCTGTTTTTT. It encodes CATSERESGELFF.

This chain uses TRBV25-1 with TRBJ2-2, with no clear D. The CDR3 is made up of 12 amino acids. Deletions cut 3 bases from V and 7 bases from J, with 6 bases between. Germline loops: CDR1 MGHDK, CDR2 SYGVNS. In nucleotides, the CDR3 is TGTGCCAGCAGTGATAATGTCGGGGAGCTGTTTTTT. Its translation is CASSDNVGELFF.

The V call is TRBV20-1, the J call TRBJ2-3; 13 bases match TRBD2. V was clipped by 0 bases and J by 6 bases; unmatched bases: 3. The CDR3 has 15 residues. Looked up from germline, CDR1 is DFQATT and CDR2 is SNEGSKA (reference sequence). The CDR3, as DNA: TGCAGTGCTAGAGATGTGACTAGCGGGGGGGATACGCAGTATTTT. Translating it yields CSARDVTSGGDTQYF.

This clonotype was recorded a few times. The chain links TRBV6-1 to TRBJ2-1; 9 bases line up with TRBD2. V shed 5 bases, J shed 10 bases, and the junction held 9 bases outside the gene matches. The CDR3 runs to 14 residues. Germline lookup yields CDR1 MNHNS and CDR2 SASEGT. The CDR3 loop is CASSPLTSGGEQFF. The CDR3 DNA follows: TGTGCCAGCAGTCCATTGACTAGCGGTGGGGAGCAGTTCTTC.

This chain joins TRBV6-1 and TRBJ2-1; D gene ambiguous. Germline values: CDR1 MNHNS, CDR2 SASEGT. The CDR3 length is 14 residues. With 8 bases removed from V and 2 bases from J, the gap between germline ends came to 13 bases. The CDR3 DNA reads TGTGCCAGCTCCCCAGGTATCGCCTACAATGAGCAGTTCTTC. Amino acid sequence: CASSPGIAYNEQFF.

This clonotype occurred a few times. This chain connects TRBV27 to TRBJ2-3; D may be TRBD1 (7 bases). The germline V gene encodes CDR1 MNHEY and CDR2 SMNVEV (reference sequence). The CDR3 loop spans 15 amino acids. V lost 5 bases, J lost 5 bases, and 17 bases lay in between. CDR3 sequence: CASSPGDSWGDTQYF. The CDR3 DNA is TGTGCCAGCAGTCCGGGGGACAGTTGGGGAGATACGCAGTATTTT.

This clonotype was recorded at least ten times. The chain links TRBV29-1 to TRBJ2-7; possibly TRBD1 or TRBD2 for D (5 bases each). Germline values: CDR1 SQVTM, CDR2 ANQGSEA. V lost 4 bases and J lost 3, with 10 bases in between. CDR3 length equals 12 residues. CDR3 loop: CSVVGGRYEQYF. DNA of the CDR3: TGCAGCGTTGTTGGGGGTCGCTACGAGCAGTACTTC.

This clonotype was recorded many times. This rearrangement joins TRBV12-3 or TRBV12-4 to TRBJ2-1; perhaps TRBD2 as D (5 bases). The V and J ends lost 6 bases and 3 bases respectively, with 15 bases between them. This CDR3 has 15 amino acids. The CDR3, as DNA: TGTGCCAGCAGCCTAGGATCGGGGAACTACAATGAGCAGTTCTTC. This translates into CASSLGSGNYNEQFF.

This sequence joins TRBV2 and TRBJ2-1, with TRBD2 identical over 14 bases. After removal of 4 bases from V and 12 bases from J, the junction contained 8 bases not matched to a gene. This CDR3 comprises 15 residues. Germline V gene sequence: CDR1 SNHLY, CDR2 FYNNEI. The CDR3 DNA follows: TGTGCCAGCAGTGGGCTGCGACTAGCGGGAGGGCGGCAGTTCTTC. Protein: CASSGLRLAGGRQFF. Drawing the rest from reference TRBV2 and TRBJ2-1, the complete variable domain is EPEVTQTPSHQVTQMGQEVILRCVPISNHLYFYWYRQILGQKVEFLVSFYNNEISEKSEIFDDQFSVERPDGSNFTLKIRSTKLEDSAMYFCASSGLRLAGGRQFFGPGTRLTVL.

This clonotype has more than one count but fewer than ten. The chain has TRBV7-9 and TRBJ1-1; weak D call: TRBD1 (5 bases). The V end lost 5 bases, the J end lost 5 bases, and 12 bases lay between the germline ends. The germline V gene has CDR1 SEHNR and CDR2 FQNEAQ (reference sequence). This CDR3 region has 13 residues. For the CDR3, the DNA is TGTGCCAGCAGCCCGGGGGGGTTTACTGAAGCTTTCTTT. This translates into CASSPGGFTEAFF.

V usage is TRBV20-1 and J usage is TRBJ2-3; TRBD2 matches 10 bases. The V segment lost 0 bases and the J segment 5 bases; nucleotides outside the gene matches: 5. This CDR3 is built from 15 residues. Germline V gene data show CDR1 as DFQATT and CDR2 as SNEGSKA (reference sequence). CDR3 nucleotide sequence: TGCAGTGCTAGAGATTCAGCGGGGGGGTTAGATACGCAGTATTTT. Its translation is CSARDSAGGLDTQYF.

This clonotype was counted only a few times. The chain links TRBV14 to TRBJ2-1; 11 bases align to TRBD2. The CDR3 totals 15 residues. CDR1 and CDR2 (germline): SGHDN, FVKESK. J lost 9 bases, V lost 4 bases, and 8 bases had no gene match. The CDR3, as DNA: TGTGCCAGCAGCCTCTTCTCTAGCGGGGGGAGTGAGCAGTTCTTC. Protein product: CASSLFSSGGSEQFF.

The chain employs TRBV20-1 and TRBJ2-7, with 9 bases aligning to TRBD2. The V gene end was trimmed by 6 bases and the J gene end by 1 base; junction bases not matched to a gene: 13. CDR3 length: 16 residues. Germline loops: CDR1 DFQATT, CDR2 SNEGSKA (reference sequence). The CDR3 reads CSAPYRTSGWSYEQYF. CDR3 DNA: TGCAGTGCCCCTTACCGAACTAGCGGGTGGTCCTACGAGCAGTACTTC.

This CDR3 reads CASSDPFGEGTEAFF. The CDR3 nucleotides are TGTGCCAGCAGTGACCCTTTCGGGGAGGGCACTGAAGCTTTCTTT. The J gene is TRBJ1-1, the V gene TRBV2, with D unresolved. V shed 3 bases and J shed 4 bases, with 15 bases lying between them. CDR3 size: 15 residues. The germline CDR1 and CDR2 sequences are SNHLY and FYNNEI.

J is TRBJ2-5 and V is TRBV7-9; 8 bases are shared with TRBD2. CDR1 is SEHNR, CDR2 FQNEAQ, per germline (reference sequence). This CDR3 contains 16 residues. Germline trimming cut 2 bases from V and 1 base from J; bases unmatched to any gene: 6. The DNA for the CDR3 is TGTGCCAGCAGCTTAAGTTCGGGGGGGACCCAAGAGACCCAGTACTTC. As protein: CASSLSSGGTQETQYF.

The sample holds a few counts of this clonotype. The chain has TRBV11-1 and TRBJ2-1; TRBD2 matches at 15 bases. The V gene end was trimmed by 2 bases and the J gene end by 8 bases; junction bases not matched to a gene: 10. Germline assignment: CDR1 SGHAT and CDR2 FQDESV (reference sequence). This CDR3 is 18 amino acids long. As DNA, the CDR3 is TGTGCCAGCAGCTTACCGGGACTAGCGGGGGGCTACAGCGATGAGCAGTTCTTC. Residues: CASSLPGLAGGYSDEQFF.

The CDR3 DNA reads TGCGCCAGCAGCCTTCTCCAGGCCGGGGAGCTGTTTTTT. Amino acids: CASSLLQAGELFF. J is TRBJ2-2 and V is TRBV4-1; D is ambiguous. Trimming left V 4 bases short and J 6 bases short, with 9 bases between. Germline V gene lookup returns CDR1 MGHRA and CDR2 YSYEKL. The CDR3 runs to 13 residues.

This clonotype was seen many times. The chain uses TRBV6-5 and TRBJ2-2, with 10 bases matching TRBD1. Germline V gene sequence: CDR1 MNHEY, CDR2 SVGAGI. J was trimmed by 2 bases and V by 2 bases; bases with no gene match: 2. The CDR3 has 16 residues. The CDR3 is CASSYGTGDNTGELFF. DNA of the CDR3: TGTGCCAGCAGTTACGGGACAGGGGATAACACCGGGGAGCTGTTTTTT.

J is TRBJ2-5 and V is TRBV10-2; 7 nucleotides match TRBD2. V lost 3 bases to trimming and J lost 2 bases; unmatched junction nucleotides: 6. This CDR3 region has 15 residues. Per the germline V gene, CDR1 is WSHSY and CDR2 is SAAADI. CDR3 sequence reads: CASSDFRTRQETQYF. Written as DNA, the CDR3 is TGCGCCAGCAGTGATTTTAGGACTAGGCAAGAGACCCAGTACTTC.

The chain is built from TRBV12-3 or TRBV12-4 and TRBJ2-1; D uncertain. This CDR3 is built from 15 residues. Trimming pared 1 base from V and 4 bases from J, leaving 11 bases between. CDR3 sequence: CASSLGDSGYNEQFF. CDR3 sequence (DNA): TGTGCCAGCAGTTTAGGGGATTCGGGTTACAATGAGCAGTTCTTC.

CDR3 DNA sequence: TGCGCCAGCAGCTTCGGAGCAGAAAATAATTCACCCCTCCACTTT. It specifies CASSFGAENNSPLHF. The J gene is TRBJ1-6, the V gene TRBV5-1; D unclear. The CDR3 runs 15 residues. Germline V gene lookup returns CDR1 SGHRS and CDR2 YFSETQ. Trimming cost V 2 bases and J 5 bases, with 11 bases left between them.

Only a few counts were recorded for this clonotype. The chain carries TRBV7-9 and TRBJ2-7; D might be TRBD1 (5 bases). The CDR3 spans 15 residues. Germline V gives CDR1 SEHNR, CDR2 FQNEAQ (reference sequence). Trimming pared 1 base from V and 2 bases from J, leaving 12 bases between. The CDR3 bases are TGTGCCAGCAGCTTAGGCCAGGGTCCACCCTACGAGCAGTACTTC. Its protein product is CASSLGQGPPYEQYF.

This clonotype has at least ten counts. The genes are TRBV12-3 or TRBV12-4 and TRBJ2-1, with D unresolved. V dropped 2 bases and J dropped 7 bases, with 6 bases sitting between them. The CDR3 spans 12 residues. The CDR3 nucleotides read TGTGCCAGCAGTTTAAATCTGAATGAGCAGTTCTTC. Translated, it gives CASSLNLNEQFF.

This clonotype was seen only a few times. The rearrangement joins TRBV4-2 to TRBJ1-1, with D tentatively TRBD1 (6 bases). Deletions cut 0 bases from V and 5 bases from J, with 10 bases between. The CDR3 has 14 residues. Germline V CDR1 and CDR2: LGHNA, YNFKEQ. CDR3 in DNA: TGTGCCAGCAGCCAAGAAACAGGGTGGACTGAAGCTTTCTTT. Amino acid sequence: CASSQETGWTEAFF.

The chain employs TRBV4-1 and TRBJ2-7; no definite D call. CDR3 size: 13 residues. The ends were cut back, 4 bases at V and 6 bases at J, with 13 bases in the middle. CDR1 MGHRA and CDR2 YSYEKL come from the germline V gene. Here the CDR3 reads CASSPGTVGEQYF. CDR3 nucleotides: TGCGCCAGCAGCCCAGGTACTGTGGGCGAGCAGTACTTC.

This clonotype was seen at least ten times. V usage is TRBV12-3 or TRBV12-4 and J usage is TRBJ1-2, with 8 bases aligning to TRBD1. V lost 5 bases and J lost 9; bases outside the gene matches: 8. This CDR3 has 13 residues. The CDR3 sequence is CASSRPGGHSYTF. The CDR3 DNA reads as TGTGCCAGCAGTCGTCCAGGGGGCCATAGCTACACCTTC.